These 29 T cell receptor beta chains were all obtained from the same sample, sequenced in a study of OX40 agonist ivuxolimab in advanced cancers. The protocol was immunoSEQ multiplex PCR, while the TCRdb copy is restricted to in-frame clones and leaves out a portion. The sample includes tens of thousands of clones, approximately 90% of them seen just once. The input for sequencing was CD4+ or CD8+ T cells sorted from blood, taken in a trial of the OX40 agonist ivuxolimab. The receptors here all came from an adult with an advanced solid tumor such as melanoma, head and neck, liver or kidney cancer.

V and J are TRBV5-5 and TRBJ2-7; 11 bases agree with TRBD2. Looked up from germline, CDR1 is SGHKS and CDR2 is YYEKEE (reference sequence). CDR3 length equals 15 residues. With 4 bases clipped from V and 5 bases from J, the junction kept 8 bases outside the gene matches. The CDR3 DNA reads as TGTGCCAGCAGCCTCCTACTAGCGGGAGACGACGAGCAGTACTTC. Translating it yields CASSLLLAGDDEQYF. Full variable domain (remainder filled in from reference TRBV5-5 and TRBJ2-7): DAGVTQSPTHLIKTRGQQVTLRCSPISGHKSVSWYQQVLGQGPQFIFQYYEKEERGRGNFPDRFSARQFPNYSSELNVNALLLGDSALYLCASSLLLAGDDEQYFGPGTRLTVT.

The chain is built from TRBV28 and TRBJ1-2, with D perhaps matching TRBD1 (5 bases). CDR1 and CDR2 (germline): MDHEN, SYDVKM. V lost 7 bases, J lost 4 bases, and 13 bases lay in between. The CDR3 is made up of 13 amino acids. The DNA of the CDR3 is TGTGCCAGCAAAGTATCGACAGTCTATGGCTACACCTTC. This encodes CASKVSTVYGYTF.

The rearrangement joins TRBV6-1 to TRBJ1-4; no firm D call. This CDR3 has 15 amino acids. CDR1 MNHNS and CDR2 SASEGT come from the germline V gene. Trimming cost V 7 bases and J 4 bases, with 16 bases left between them. The CDR3 sequence is CASKLTGTLNEKLFF. In DNA form, the CDR3 reads TGTGCCAGCAAACTAACTGGTACCCTTAATGAAAAACTGTTTTTT.

The rearrangement links TRBV4-2 to TRBJ2-2; 13 bases map to TRBD2. The CDR3 has 18 amino acids. After removal of 4 bases from V and 4 bases from J, the junction contained 9 bases not matched to a gene. Germline V gives CDR1 LGHNA, CDR2 YNFKEQ. CDR3 nucleotide sequence: TGTGCCAGCAGCCGACCGGGACTAGCGGGGTCGGGCACCGGGGAGCTGTTTTTT. Encoded protein: CASSRPGLAGSGTGELFF.

Regarding this clone: Within the sample, other DNA sequences also encode this same CDR3. CDR3 nucleotide sequence: TGTGCCAGCTCACCACCGCAGACTGAAGCTTTCTTT. This translates into CASSPPQTEAFF. The chain joins TRBV18 to TRBJ1-1; D remains ambiguous. This CDR3 comprises 12 residues. V lost 0 bases to trimming and J lost 5 bases, with 4 bases between them. The V gene's germline CDR1 is KGHSH and CDR2 LQKENI.

V and J are TRBV27 and TRBJ2-1; 8 bases map to TRBD2. V lost 7 bases, J lost 2 bases, and 7 bases stayed unmatched. Per germline, CDR1 MNHEY and CDR2 SMNVEV (reference sequence). This CDR3 is built from 15 residues. DNA for the CDR3: TGTGCCAGCAAGTTTAGCGGGACGGCCTACAATGAGCAGTTCTTC. This encodes CASKFSGTAYNEQFF.

V gene TRBV27 combines with J gene TRBJ1-2; the D is unclear. Trimming took off 2 bases at V and 0 bases at J, with 4 bases between the two ends. The CDR3 has 13 amino acids. Per germline, CDR1 MNHEY and CDR2 SMNVEV (reference sequence). The CDR3 loop reads CASSLGSNYGYTF. The CDR3 DNA reads TGTGCCAGCAGTTTAGGGTCTAACTATGGCTACACCTTC.

The chain is built from TRBV30 and TRBJ1-5; D gene unclear. The CDR3 spans 14 residues. Germline V gene sequence: CDR1 GTSNPN, CDR2 SVGIG (reference sequence). V was clipped by 2 bases and J by 4 bases, with 12 bases between them. The CDR3 region is CAWSRTAKNQPQHF. The CDR3, as DNA: TGTGCCTGGAGTAGGACCGCGAAAAATCAGCCCCAGCATTTT.

This clone has just one count. This CDR3 reads CASSEADSRGQFF. Written as DNA, the CDR3 is TGTGCCAGCAGTGAAGCGGACAGCCGGGGGCAGTTCTTC. V and J are TRBV6-1 and TRBJ2-1; tentatively, D is TRBD1 (6 bases). Trimming took off 0 bases at V and 12 bases at J, with 12 bases between the two ends. There are 13 residues in the CDR3. Germline-derived CDR1 and CDR2 are MNHNS and SASEGT.

The genes are TRBV28 and TRBJ1-6; perhaps TRBD1 as D (6 bases). Germline loops: CDR1 MDHEN, CDR2 SYDVKM. The CDR3 spans 15 residues. Trimming stripped 3 bases from V and 7 bases from J, with 13 bases between. The DNA for the CDR3 is TGTGCCAGCAGTTTGAGGGGGAGACCAAATTCACCCCTCCACTTT. Translated, it gives CASSLRGRPNSPLHF.

The chain is built from TRBV9 and TRBJ1-3, with 8 bases identical to TRBD1. The CDR3 spans 18 residues. CDR1 and CDR2 (germline): SGDLS, YYNGEE. Unmatched junction bases numbered 11, after V lost 3 bases and J lost 0 bases. The CDR3 nucleotides are TGTGCCAGCAGCGAAACCGGGACAGGTTTAACCTCTGGAAACACCATATATTTT. This translates into CASSETGTGLTSGNTIYF.

The chain employs TRBV7-2 and TRBJ2-2, with D perhaps TRBD2 (6 bases). Per the germline V gene, CDR1 is SGHTA and CDR2 is FQGNSA. The V and J ends lost 1 base and 8 bases respectively, with 14 bases between them. The CDR3 length is 15 residues. Here the CDR3 DNA reads TGTGCCAGCAGCTTAGGAGGGAGGTTAAAGGGGGAGCTGTTTTTT. Translated, it gives CASSLGGRLKGELFF.

This CDR3 is CASSLQSPGRGSYNSPLHF. In DNA form, the CDR3 reads TGTGCCAGCAGCTTACAGTCCCCGGGCAGGGGCTCCTATAATTCACCCCTCCACTTT. V usage is TRBV11-2 and J usage is TRBJ1-6; D perhaps matches TRBD1 (6 bases). CDR1 and CDR2 from the germline V gene are SGHAT and FQNNGV. V was cut by 2 bases and J by 0 bases, with 17 bases left in between. CDR3 length equals 19 residues. Together with reference TRBV11-2 and TRBJ1-6, the CDR3 gives the full variable domain: EAGVAQSPRYKIIEKRQSVAFWCNPISGHATLYWYQQILGQGPKLLIQFQNNGVVDDSQLPKDRFSAERLKGVDSTLKIQPAKLEDSAVYLCASSLQSPGRGSYNSPLHFGNGTRLTVT.

The chain links TRBV19 to TRBJ1-1; possible D gene TRBD1, 5 bases. The CDR3 has 17 residues. Trimming removed 4 bases from V and 0 bases from J, with 18 bases in between. Germline V lookup: CDR1 LNHDA, CDR2 SQIVND (reference sequence). This chain's CDR3 is CASSKVPGGPMNTEAFF. The CDR3 DNA follows: TGTGCCAGTAGTAAGGTGCCGGGGGGACCTATGAACACTGAAGCTTTCTTT.

This clone was counted once. The V gene is TRBV7-8, the J gene TRBJ2-1; 9 bases map to TRBD2. V shed 5 bases, J shed 5 bases, and the junction held 4 bases outside the gene matches. The CDR3 loop spans 14 amino acids. The germline CDR1 and CDR2 sequences are SGHVS and FQNEAQ. CDR3 region: CASSATSGNNEQFF. The DNA of the CDR3 is TGTGCCAGCAGCGCGACTAGCGGCAACAATGAGCAGTTCTTC. Combining the CDR3 with reference TRBV7-8 and TRBJ2-1 gives the whole variable domain GAGVSQSPRYKVAKRGQDVALRCDPISGHVSLFWYQQALGQGPEFLTYFQNEAQLDKSGLPSDRFFAERPEGSVSTLKIQRTQQEDSAVYLCASSATSGNNEQFFGPGTRLTVL.

The chain recombines TRBV7-2 with TRBJ1-5; no reliable D call. V dropped 2 bases and J dropped 6 bases, with 8 bases sitting between them. From germline, CDR1 is SGHTA and CDR2 FQGNSA. This CDR3 has 13 amino acids. The DNA of the CDR3 is TGTGCCAGCAGCTTAAGCGGTTTTCAGCCCCAGCATTTT. Translated, it gives CASSLSGFQPQHF.

Only a few counts were recorded for this clone. J is TRBJ1-3 and V is TRBV4-2, with a weak D call TRBD1 (5 bases). Germline V lookup: CDR1 LGHNA, CDR2 YNFKEQ. CDR3 length: 16 amino acids. V gave up 2 bases and J gave up 6 bases, with 17 bases separating them. Written as DNA, the CDR3 is TGTGCCAGCAGCCAACAGTTCCAGGGAATCGAAAACACCATATATTTT. Encoded protein: CASSQQFQGIENTIYF.

The chain couples TRBV5-1 to TRBJ2-3; D uncertain. The CDR3 is 13 amino acids. V was trimmed by 5 bases and J by 6 bases, leaving 13 bases between them. In germline, CDR1 is SGHRS, CDR2 YFSETQ. The CDR3 DNA reads as TGCGCCAGCAGAAGGGATGTCATGGATACGCAGTATTTT. Translation: CASRRDVMDTQYF. The full variable domain, its missing parts supplied by reference TRBV5-1 and TRBJ2-3, is KAGVTQTPRYLIKTRGQQVTLSCSPISGHRSVSWYQQTPGQGLQFLFEYFSETQRNKGNFPGRFSGRQFSNSRSEMNVSTLELGDSALYLCASRRDVMDTQYFGPGTRLTVL.

For the CDR3, the DNA is TGTGCCAGCAGCTCATTTAGCGGACATGAGCAGTTCTTC. Translated, it gives CASSSFSGHEQFF. The chain links TRBV13 to TRBJ2-1, with TRBD2 as a possible D gene (6 bases). The germline CDR1 and CDR2 sequences are PRHDT and FYEKMQ (reference sequence). CDR3 length: 13 amino acids. Trimming removed 4 bases from V and 8 bases from J, with 12 bases in between.

The V gene is TRBV7-2, the J gene TRBJ2-7, with 11 positions matching TRBD2. The CDR3 contains 17 residues. The junction had 12 bases not matched to a gene; V was cut back by 5 bases and J by 3 bases. CDR1 is SGHTA and CDR2 is FQGNSA in the germline V gene. CDR3 sequence reads: CASSPRVVAGGGYEQYF. The CDR3 DNA sequence: TGTGCCAGCAGCCCGCGGGTGGTAGCGGGAGGGGGCTACGAGCAGTACTTC.

This chain joins TRBV19 and TRBJ2-1, with TRBD2 identical over 8 bases. The CDR3 is 15 amino acids. Germline CDR1 reads LNHDA; CDR2 reads SQIVND (reference sequence). With V trimmed by 5 bases and J by 4 bases, 7 bases remained unmatched. The CDR3 nucleotides read TGTGCCAGTAGTCGATTAGCGGGGCCATACAATGAGCAGTTCTTC. It specifies CASSRLAGPYNEQFF.

The V gene is TRBV7-2, the J gene TRBJ2-3; weak D call: TRBD2 (6 bases). Trimming took off 1 base at V and 0 bases at J, with 11 bases between the two ends. The germline CDR1 and CDR2 sequences are SGHTA and FQGNSA. The CDR3 runs 16 residues. CDR3 sequence reads: CASSLGWGESTDTQYF. CDR3 nucleotide sequence: TGTGCCAGCAGCTTAGGATGGGGGGAGAGCACAGATACGCAGTATTTT.

The chain recombines TRBV5-5 with TRBJ1-1; 7 bases agree with TRBD1. CDR1 and CDR2 (germline): SGHKS, YYEKEE (reference sequence). The J segment lost 4 bases and the V segment lost 4 bases, leaving 10 bases of the junction unmatched. The CDR3 loop spans 15 amino acids. The CDR3 sequence is CASSVPGTAITEAFF. CDR3 nucleotides: TGTGCCAGCAGCGTGCCCGGGACAGCGATCACTGAAGCTTTCTTT.

The chain links TRBV5-1 to TRBJ2-1, with 8 bases aligning to TRBD2. This CDR3 comprises 14 residues. Germline CDR1 is SGHRS and CDR2 is YFSETQ. The V segment lost 2 bases and the J segment 8 bases; nucleotides outside the gene matches: 6. The CDR3 reads CASSFSGTGDEQFF. CDR3 in DNA: TGCGCCAGCAGCTTTAGCGGGACGGGAGATGAGCAGTTCTTC.

This rearrangement joins TRBV14 to TRBJ1-3; D is undetermined. Trimming cost V 2 bases and J 6 bases, with 5 bases left between them. Germline assignment: CDR1 SGHDN and CDR2 FVKESK. The CDR3 spans 12 residues. This CDR3 is CASSQNQNTIYF. The CDR3 DNA sequence: TGTGCCAGCAGCCAAAATCAAAACACCATATATTTT.

This sequence joins TRBV18 and TRBJ2-7, with TRBD1 matching 7 bases. The CDR3 is made up of 14 amino acids. The J segment lost 1 base and the V segment lost 4 bases, leaving 4 bases of the junction unmatched. The germline gives CDR1 KGHSH, CDR2 LQKENI. CDR3 sequence (DNA): TGTGCCAGCTCACAAGGACAGGTTTCCTACGAGCAGTACTTC. As protein: CASSQGQVSYEQYF.

This rearrangement joins TRBV28 to TRBJ1-2; D is uncertain. The CDR3 sequence is 13 residues long. Germline V lookup: CDR1 MDHEN, CDR2 SYDVKM. V shed 7 bases and J shed 4 bases, with 13 bases lying between them. CDR3 sequence (DNA): TGTGCCAGCACCCAAGGGAATGCCTATGGCTACACCTTC. Residues: CASTQGNAYGYTF.

This clone was seen just once. V gene TRBV6-1 combines with J gene TRBJ2-5; D unclear. The length of the CDR3 is 13 residues. Trimming left V 6 bases short and J 1 base short, with 9 bases between. CDR1 and CDR2 (germline): MNHNS, SASEGT. The CDR3 reads CASSPPGQETQYF. DNA of the CDR3: TGTGCCAGCAGCCCCCCGGGCCAAGAGACCCAGTACTTC.

V and J are TRBV5-1 and TRBJ2-3, with TRBD2 as a possible D gene (5 bases). V gave up 0 bases and J gave up 3 bases, with 11 bases separating them. CDR3 length equals 15 residues. Germline-derived CDR1 and CDR2 are SGHRS and YFSETQ. The CDR3 DNA reads as TGCGCCAGCAGCTTGGTCGGCCGGAGGACAGATACGCAGTATTTT. It yields the protein CASSLVGRRTDTQYF. Together with reference TRBV5-1 and TRBJ2-3, the CDR3 gives the full variable domain: KAGVTQTPRYLIKTRGQQVTLSCSPISGHRSVSWYQQTPGQGLQFLFEYFSETQRNKGNFPGRFSGRQFSNSRSEMNVSTLELGDSALYLCASSLVGRRTDTQYFGPGTRLTVL.